This T cell receptor beta chain came from a study of T cells in lung cancer brain metastases. Study at large: About 85% of the 20 patients had a tobacco use history.

Resection was for synchronous oligometastatic disease or a late solitary brain metastasis recurrence. Germline V gene sequence: CDR1 SGHRS, CDR2 YFSETQ. This CDR3 spans 15 amino acids. V lost 0 bases and J lost 6; bases outside the gene matches: 8. Whole-study findings and limits: Fragmented FFPE DNA may have left the infiltrating repertoire incompletely captured. Brain metastases had fewer unique productive clones than primaries (median approximately 1,600 versus 4,100).

Repertoires were generated with immunoSEQ multiplex PCR, while TCRdb's copy carries only in-frame clones and drops some. The data show approximately 4,500 clones, approximately 91% seen once. Worth noting for this clone: What it recognizes is unknown.

The clonotype comes from a woman between 45 and 65 years old with non-small cell lung cancer. The chain uses TRBV5-1 and TRBJ2-7, with TRBD1 matching over 8 bases. The sequenced material came from tumor tissue from the primary lung tumor. CDR3 residues: CASSLGGQGASEQYF. The DNA of the CDR3 is TGCGCCAGCAGCTTGGGTGGGCAGGGGGCGTCCGAGCAGTACTTC.